These 5 T cell receptor beta chains were all obtained from the same sample, sequenced in a study of blood T cell repertoires in COVID-19. Here immunoSEQ multiplex PCR was the method, and the copy in TCRdb shows in-frame clones only, minus some. The sample records around 180,000 clones, more than 65% being singletons. Specimen: PBMCs or T cells enriched from blood (not recorded which). The source of these receptors is a woman aged 45-60 years with acute COVID-19.

The rearrangement uses TRBV3-1 (or the pseudogene TRBV3-2) and TRBJ2-1; 8 bases are a match to TRBD2. The J segment lost 8 bases and the V segment lost 0 bases, leaving 9 bases of the junction unmatched. The CDR3 contains 16 residues. Per germline, CDR1 LGHDT and CDR2 YNNKEL (reference sequence). CDR3: CASSQDLRGGADEQFF. CDR3 bases: TGTGCCAGCAGCCAAGATCTACGGGGGGGGGCCGATGAGCAGTTCTTC.

The V and J genes are TRBV20-1 and TRBJ2-3; TRBD2 aligns across 9 bases. Germline V gene lookup returns CDR1 DFQATT and CDR2 SNEGSKA (reference sequence). The J segment lost 5 bases and the V segment lost 3 bases, leaving 9 bases of the junction unmatched. The CDR3 spans 15 residues. The CDR3 DNA reads as TGCAGTGCTAGTAGGTTGGGACTAGCAGAAGATACGCAGTATTTT. Its protein is CSASRLGLAEDTQYF.

This clone was seen a single time. The J gene is TRBJ2-5, the V gene TRBV10-1; maybe TRBD2 (7 bases). Trimming removed 0 bases from V and 4 bases from J, with 9 bases in between. This CDR3 contains 14 residues. Germline V gene sequence: CDR1 WNHNN, CDR2 SYGVQD (reference sequence). The CDR3 loop is CASSESGGPETQYF. The CDR3 bases are TGCGCCAGCAGTGAGTCGGGGGGGCCAGAGACCCAGTACTTC.

This clone was recorded once. The genes are TRBV4-2 and TRBJ1-2, with TRBD1 matching 8 bases. The junction had 21 bases not matched to a gene; V was cut back by 1 base and J by 8 bases. Germline V gene data show CDR1 as LGHNA and CDR2 as YNFKEQ. The CDR3 is 19 residues long. CDR3 DNA sequence: TGTGCCAGCAGCCAAGGTGTAAGGGCAGGGGGCTACTCGTCGTTGGGCTACACCTTC. This codes for CASSQGVRAGGYSSLGYTF.

This clone occurred a few times. The rearrangement uses TRBV19 and TRBJ1-5; D is ambiguous. CDR3 length equals 15 residues. V shed 0 bases and J shed 5 bases, with 11 bases lying between them. CDR1 is LNHDA and CDR2 is SQIVND in the germline V gene (reference sequence). CDR3 DNA sequence: TGTGCCAGTAGTATAGACGTCCTCCCCCATCAGCCCCAGCATTTT. It codes for CASSIDVLPHQPQHF.